The present T cell receptor (beta chain) was sequenced within a study of molecular identifiers for immune sequencing clone quantification. The authors gated naive CD8 T cells as CD8+CD4-CCR7+CD45RA+ for sorting. This CDR3 contains 12 residues. The V gene's germline CDR1 is GTSNPN and CDR2 SVGIG (reference sequence). The germline V and J ends were trimmed by 4 bases and 6 bases, with 13 bases remaining between them. In TCRdb, the PCR reads were re-called with MiXCR into one record per CDR3 protein. Of approximately 500,000 distinct CDR3 sequences in the sample, 25% were seen once. This TCR was recovered from a human donor in good health. Some libraries in this study had Jurkat cell RNA spiked in. The sample taken for sequencing was naive CD8+ T cells from blood, with Jurkat cell RNA spiked in. Subset noted: FACS-sorted CD8+CD4-CCR7+CD45RA+ naive T cells. The chain uses TRBV30 and TRBJ2-7; D is perhaps TRBD1 or TRBD2 (5 bases each). In DNA form, the CDR3 reads TGTGCCTGGAACGGAGTTGGGGGCGAGCAGTACTTC. The encoded protein is CAWNGVGGEQYF.